Detailed here is one TCR beta chain. The CDR3 is 15 residues long. CDR1 MNHEY and CDR2 SVGAGI come from the germline V gene. V lost 5 bases and J lost 0; bases outside the gene matches: 6. Authors' methods: Reference gene primer amplification in the assay estimated nucleated cell counts. Libraries were prepared by immunoSEQ multiplex PCR; TCRdb keeps only in-frame clonotypes and omits some of them. V and J calls and clone size come straight from that table; D and trimming were deduced from the DNA. Here the sample spans under 250,000 clones, 70% to 90% being singletons. This specimen belongs to a study of blood T cell repertoires in COVID-19. About the research overall: Both acute and convalescent COVID-19 samples were obtained from the United States, Italy and Spain.

Seattle's enrolled individuals joined amid active infection and were then monitored longitudinally. This chain connects TRBV6-5 to TRBJ1-2, with 7 bases aligning to TRBD1. The receptor was isolated from a man aged 50-59 years with COVID-19, enrolled during active disease. The sequenced sample consisted of peripheral blood. CDR3 in DNA: TGTGCCAGCAGTCCTTGGGACAGCTCTAACTATGGCTACACCTTC. It is translated as CASSPWDSSNYGYTF.